This TCR beta chain was obtained from a study of blood T cell repertoires in COVID-19. Study-wide context: The United States, Italy and Spain supplied acute and convalescent COVID-19 samples. T cells, B-cell-depleted T cells, or PBMCs provided the cDNA or gDNA that served as material.

The CDR3 sequence is 17 residues long. Germline CDR1 LGHNA, CDR2 YNFKEQ. The J segment lost 4 bases and the V segment lost 1 base, leaving 8 bases of the junction unmatched. Seattle cases were enrolled at active infection and followed longitudinally. In the source study's methods: Reference gene primer amplification in the assay estimated nucleated cell counts. Profiling relied on immunoSEQ multiplex PCR, and the TCRdb table lists in-frame clones only, not all of them. V, J and clone size are those of that table, while D and trimming were read from the DNA. The profile covers some 160,000 clones, with around 84% appearing a single time and 2.5% to 3% taken by the ten largest.

The chain recombines TRBV4-2 with TRBJ2-5; 11 nucleotides match TRBD2. The sample consisted of peripheral blood. This sequence was found in a woman aged 80 or older with COVID-19, enrolled during active disease. CDR3 nucleotides: TGTGCCAGCAGCCAAGGACTAGCGGGGACCGTAAGAGAGACCCAGTACTTC. Its translation: CASSQGLAGTVRETQYF.